This entry features one T cell receptor beta chain sequence. This clone was observed once. Its antigen specificity is not known. Base-call qualities are not available, and no considerably larger clone is one nucleotide away. This specimen comes from a study of blood T cell repertoires in COVID-19 (dated by TCRdb to the early 2020s). A note on the overall study: The collaborator samples originated in the United States, Italy and Spain and spanned the acute and convalescent phases of COVID-19. The material from the prospective study consisted of cDNA or gDNA derived from T cells, B-cell-depleted T cells, or PBMCs. Subjects who had been exposed to COVID-19, were actively infected with it, or had recovered from it provided the deeply sampled blood TCRbeta repertoires that made up the dataset. The repertoires were released in a freely available public database intended as a resource for research on the immune response to SARS-CoV-2. Samples came from the ongoing ImmuneRACE study (first 160 participants) plus 1,254 subjects from 6 global collaborators. A de-identified subject ID, COVID-19 status, age in years and sex were almost always included in the sample metadata. Where available, HLA class I and class II types were taken from metadata supplied by the sample provider and were not determined by assay-based typing.

Study-level results and caveats: How much clinical and demographic metadata was included differed by source and by participant, and the metadata was provided uncurated.

One collaborating source in Seattle enrolled patients while the patients were actively infected and followed the patients over time throughout the course of disease. Collaborating institutions collected whole blood in K2EDTA tubes following their own protocols. For TCRbeta analysis, collaborator samples were shipped as frozen whole blood, as isolated PBMCs, or as DNA extracted from either sample type. The immunoSEQ Assay, a bias-controlled multiplex PCR, was used to amplify TCRbeta CDR3 regions from genomic DNA. In the source study's methods: The number of nucleated cells in each sample was estimated from the amplification of reference gene primers within the assay. To quantify the absolute abundance of each unique TCRbeta CDR3 rearrangement, sequence reads were collapsed and filtered. For each sample, productive Simpson clonality was calculated as the square root of Simpson's diversity index over productive rearrangements. The source is immuneACCESS, and TCRdb retained only in-frame sequences with V and J called. Part of the clones is not carried over; for the studies checked, unresolved V genes explain less than half of this, and the remainder is unexplained. Clonal size and the V and J genes are those of that table, whereas D and trimming came from the DNA. The sample profile shows around 220,000 clones; around 83% of them were found once. The ten largest clones take up 9.5% to 13% of the sample.

This receptor was obtained from a woman aged 45 to 65 with COVID-19, enrolled during active disease. Material: peripheral blood.

The sequenced DNA: TGTGCCAGCAGCAAGGAGGTGAACACTGAAGCTTTCTTT. Its translation is CASSKEVNTEAFF. Recombination linked TRBV6-4 to TRBJ1-1, with the D gene not confidently named. The germline V gene yields MRHNA for CDR1 and SNTAGT for CDR2. The trim is 6 bases for V and 0 bases for J, with a gap of 8 bases between the germline ends. There are 13 amino acids in the CDR3, from cysteine to phenylalanine inclusive. Of all the DNA, just the CDR3 is kept, 39 bases in frame from base 1.